These T cell receptor beta chains were read from a single sample in a study of beta chain features in type 1 diabetes. The repertoire was sequenced with immunoSEQ multiplex PCR; TCRdb's copy has only in-frame clones and lacks some. This table has under 850,000 clones, 13% appearing once. The sample was naive CD4+ T cells from blood. The receptors originated from a man between 18 and 29 years old with type 1 diabetes. Each CDR3 is given with its conserved first and last residue. Fields, in order: CDR3 length, D gene, J gene, V gene, clone size, CDR3 protein, CDR3 DNA. A D gene is named only where the DNA matches it firmly. Only some rows state a clone size, as once, few, many or a class for expanded clones.

>14|.|TRBJ1-4|TRBV6-5|.
CASRKTGISEKLFF
TGTGCCAGCAGAAAAACAGGGATCAGTGAAAAACTGTTTTTT
>15|.|TRBJ2-1|TRBV5-1|few
CASSPLDRRYNEQFF
TGCGCCAGCAGCCCCTTAGACAGACGCTACAATGAGCAGTTCTTC
>13|TRBD1|TRBJ1-3|TRBV2|.
CASSTGQGNTIYF
TGTGCCAGCAGTACGGGACAGGGGAACACCATATATTTT
>13|.|TRBJ2-5|TRBV7-3|few
CASSFGRQETQYF
TGTGCCAGCAGCTTTGGGCGGCAGGAGACCCAGTACTTC
>11|.|TRBJ1-2|TRBV30|.
CAWSAGAGYTF
TGTGCCTGGAGTGCCGGGGCTGGCTACACCTTC
>17|.|TRBJ1-6|TRBV5-1|.
CASSILSGWGPTSPLHF
TGCGCCAGCAGCATTCTTTCGGGCTGGGGCCCAACATCACCCCTCCACTTT
>14|TRBD1|TRBJ1-6|TRBV30|.
CAWRLTGRNSPLHF
TGTGCCTGGAGGCTGACAGGGCGGAATTCACCCCTCCACTTT
>16|TRBD1|TRBJ1-2|TRBV7-9|few
CASSLAHPGGLDGYTF
TGTGCCAGCAGCTTAGCGCATCCAGGGGGATTGGATGGCTACACCTTC
>15|TRBD1|TRBJ2-1|TRBV19|.
CASSIIGTGYNEQFF
TGTGCCAGTAGTATAATTGGGACAGGCTACAATGAGCAGTTCTTC
>13|.|TRBJ1-1|TRBV30|.
CASSGGRNTEAFF
TGTGCCTCCTCAGGCGGTAGGAACACTGAAGCTTTCTTT
>15|TRBD2|TRBJ2-1|TRBV6-5|few
CASRPSGVGANEQFF
TGTGCCAGCAGACCTAGCGGGGTGGGTGCGAATGAGCAGTTCTTC
>13|TRBD1|TRBJ2-7|TRBV6-1|few
CASSPGTDYEQYF
TGTGCCAGCAGCCCTGGGACAGACTACGAGCAGTACTTC
>14|.|TRBJ2-3|TRBV5-6|.
CASSSGAGPDTQYF
TGTGCCAGCAGCTCGGGAGCAGGCCCGGATACGCAGTATTTT
>14|.|TRBJ1-2|TRBV19|.
CASSMDGILYGYTF
TGTGCCAGTAGTATGGATGGTATTCTCTATGGCTACACCTTC
>12|.|TRBJ1-5|TRBV30|.
CASQVGDQPQHF
TGTGCCAGCCAGGTCGGTGATCAGCCCCAGCATTTT
>16|TRBD2|TRBJ2-3|TRBV27|few
CASSPIGERGAGTQYF
TGTGCCAGCAGTCCAATTGGGGAGCGGGGGGCCGGTACGCAGTATTTT
>14|.|TRBJ1-4|TRBV5-1|few
CASSLEGYGEKLFF
TGCGCCAGCAGCTTGGAGGGGTATGGGGAAAAACTGTTTTTT
>18|.|TRBJ1-1|TRBV4-1|few
CASSQGPTRQLMNTEAFF
TGCGCCAGCAGCCAAGGTCCAACTCGACAGCTCATGAACACTGAAGCTTTCTTT
>16|TRBD1|TRBJ1-4|TRBV4-1|few
CASSQVAGTGGEKLFF
TGCGCCAGCAGCCAAGTTGCCGGGACAGGGGGTGAAAAACTGTTTTTT
>13|.|TRBJ2-7|TRBV30|few
CAWSDNRIYEQYF
TGTGCCTGGAGTGATAACAGGATCTACGAGCAGTACTTC
>10|.|TRBJ2-5|TRBV30|.
CAWSAETQYF
TGTGCCTGGAGTGCCGAGACCCAGTACTTC
>13|.|TRBJ1-1|TRBV5-1|.
CASSLAGDTEAFF
TGCGCCAGCAGCTTGGCGGGGGACACTGAAGCTTTCTTT
>14|.|TRBJ2-3|TRBV18|few
CASSPPVTPIRGYF
TGTGCCAGCTCACCACCGGTGACCCCGATACGGGGGTATTTT
>16|.|TRBJ2-7|TRBV15|.
CATSRELGGLTYEQYF
TGTGCCACCAGCAGAGAACTCGGGGGCCTCACCTACGAGCAGTACTTC